This T cell receptor beta chain came from a study of T cells after posttransplantation cyclophosphamide. Turning to this clone: Antigen specificity is unknown.

This table comes from immunoSEQ multiplex PCR, and its TCRdb copy is limited to in-frame clones, with some not included. Of more than 10,000 clones detected, around 83% appear once; the ten largest clones hold roughly 0.83%. This CDR3 has 14 residues. V dropped 2 bases and J dropped 5 bases, with 11 bases sitting between them. Germline CDR1 reads MNHNS; CDR2 reads SASEGT. General study findings and limits: Tissue-infiltrating T cells from skin or gut overlapped little with blood T cells. Donor CD8+ memory clones often dominated recipient blood repertoires at later times. Recipient CMV seropositivity and CMV reactivation strongly tracked TRB clonality.

The rearrangement joins TRBV6-1 to TRBJ2-3; D perhaps matches TRBD1 (5 bases). The specimen was memory CD4+ T cells sorted from PBMCs. The TCR was taken from a man aged 50 to 60 in good health, CMV-negative, and a related stem cell transplant donor. DNA for the CDR3: TGTGCCAGCAGTGAATCCCAGGGCCGAGATACGCAGTATTTT. As protein: CASSESQGRDTQYF.